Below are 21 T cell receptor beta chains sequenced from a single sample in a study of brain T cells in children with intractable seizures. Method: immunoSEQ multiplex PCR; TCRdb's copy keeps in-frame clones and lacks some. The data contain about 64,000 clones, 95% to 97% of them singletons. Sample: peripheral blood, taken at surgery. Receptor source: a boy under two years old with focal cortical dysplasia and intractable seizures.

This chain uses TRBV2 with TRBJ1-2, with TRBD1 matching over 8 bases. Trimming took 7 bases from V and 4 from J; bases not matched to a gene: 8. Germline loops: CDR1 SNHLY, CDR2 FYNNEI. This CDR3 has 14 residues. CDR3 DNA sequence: TGTGCCAGCAAAAGGGACAGGTTTTTCTATGGCTACACCTTC. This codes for CASKRDRFFYGYTF. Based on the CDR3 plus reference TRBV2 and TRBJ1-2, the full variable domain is EPEVTQTPSHQVTQMGQEVILRCVPISNHLYFYWYRQILGQKVEFLVSFYNNEISEKSEIFDDQFSVERPDGSNFTLKIRSTKLEDSAMYFCASKRDRFFYGYTFGSGTRLTVV.

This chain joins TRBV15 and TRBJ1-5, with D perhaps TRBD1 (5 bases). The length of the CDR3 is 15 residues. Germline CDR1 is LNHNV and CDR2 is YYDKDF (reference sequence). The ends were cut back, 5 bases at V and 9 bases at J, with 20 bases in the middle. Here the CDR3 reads CATSPSGGRGRPQHF. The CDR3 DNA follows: TGTGCCACCAGCCCAAGTGGGGGGAGGGGAAGGCCCCAGCATTTT.

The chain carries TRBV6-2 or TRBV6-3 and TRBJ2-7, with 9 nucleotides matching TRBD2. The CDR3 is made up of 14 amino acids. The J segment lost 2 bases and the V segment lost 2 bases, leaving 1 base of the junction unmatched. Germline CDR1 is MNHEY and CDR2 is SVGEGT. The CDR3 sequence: CASSYGGRAYEQYF. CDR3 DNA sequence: TGTGCCAGCAGTTACGGCGGGAGGGCCTACGAGCAGTACTTC.

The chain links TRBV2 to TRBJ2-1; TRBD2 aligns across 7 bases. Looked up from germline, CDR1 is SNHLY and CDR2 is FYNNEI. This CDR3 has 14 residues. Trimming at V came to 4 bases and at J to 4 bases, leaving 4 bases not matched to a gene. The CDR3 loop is CASSGTRYYNEQFF. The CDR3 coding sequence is TGTGCCAGCAGTGGGACTAGATATTACAATGAGCAGTTCTTC. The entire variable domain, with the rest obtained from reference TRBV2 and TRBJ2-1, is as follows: EPEVTQTPSHQVTQMGQEVILRCVPISNHLYFYWYRQILGQKVEFLVSFYNNEISEKSEIFDDQFSVERPDGSNFTLKIRSTKLEDSAMYFCASSGTRYYNEQFFGPGTRLTVL.

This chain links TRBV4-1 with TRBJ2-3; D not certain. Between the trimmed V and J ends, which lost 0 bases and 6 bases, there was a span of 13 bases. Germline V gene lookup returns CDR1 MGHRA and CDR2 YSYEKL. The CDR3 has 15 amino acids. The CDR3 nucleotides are TGCGCCAGCAGCCAAGACCCCTGGACCTGGGATACGCAGTATTTT. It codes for CASSQDPWTWDTQYF.

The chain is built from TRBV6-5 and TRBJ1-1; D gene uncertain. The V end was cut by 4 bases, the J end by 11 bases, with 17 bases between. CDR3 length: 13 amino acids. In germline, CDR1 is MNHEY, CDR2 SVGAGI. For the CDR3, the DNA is TGTGCCAGCAGTTCCCGGACCCTACTCTGGGCTTTCTTT. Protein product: CASSSRTLLWAFF.

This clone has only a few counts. Here the CDR3 DNA reads TGTGCCAGTAGTATTACAGGGAACACCGGGGAGCTGTTTTTT. Translation gives CASSITGNTGELFF. V usage is TRBV19 and J usage is TRBJ2-2; D perhaps matches TRBD1 (5 bases). V shed 3 bases and J shed 1 base, with 6 bases lying between them. Per germline, CDR1 LNHDA and CDR2 SQIVND (reference sequence). The CDR3 has 14 amino acids.

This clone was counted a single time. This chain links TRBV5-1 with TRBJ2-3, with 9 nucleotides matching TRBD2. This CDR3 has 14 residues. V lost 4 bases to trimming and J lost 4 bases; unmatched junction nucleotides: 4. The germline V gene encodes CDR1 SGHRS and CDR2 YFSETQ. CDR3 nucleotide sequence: TGCGCCAGCAGCATAGCGGGAGTTGCAGATACGCAGTATTTT. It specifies CASSIAGVADTQYF.

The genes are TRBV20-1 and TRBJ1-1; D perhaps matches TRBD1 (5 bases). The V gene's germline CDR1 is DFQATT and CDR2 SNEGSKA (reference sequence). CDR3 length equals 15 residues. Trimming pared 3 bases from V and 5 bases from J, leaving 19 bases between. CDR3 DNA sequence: TGCAGTGCTAGTGATCATAAAGGTTGGGGGACTGAAGCTTTCTTT. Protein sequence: CSASDHKGWGTEAFF.

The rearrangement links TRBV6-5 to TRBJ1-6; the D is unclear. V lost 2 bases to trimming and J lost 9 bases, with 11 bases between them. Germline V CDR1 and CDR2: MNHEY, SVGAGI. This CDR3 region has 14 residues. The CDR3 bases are TGTGCCAGCAGTTACAGGGTTCCCGGTTCACCCCTCCACTTT. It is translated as CASSYRVPGSPLHF.

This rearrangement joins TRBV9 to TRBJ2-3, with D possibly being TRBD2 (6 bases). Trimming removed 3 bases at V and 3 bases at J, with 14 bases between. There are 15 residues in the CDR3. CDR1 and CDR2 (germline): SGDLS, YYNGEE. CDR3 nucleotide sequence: TGTGCCAGCAGCGCGGACGGACGGGGGACAGATACGCAGTATTTT. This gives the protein CASSADGRGTDTQYF.

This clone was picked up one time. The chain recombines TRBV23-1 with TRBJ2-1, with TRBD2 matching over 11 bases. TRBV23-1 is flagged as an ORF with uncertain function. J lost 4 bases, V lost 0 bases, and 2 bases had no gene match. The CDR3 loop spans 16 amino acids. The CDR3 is CASSQSVAGGYNEQFF. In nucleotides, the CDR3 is TGCGCCAGCAGTCAATCGGTAGCGGGGGGGTACAATGAGCAGTTCTTC.

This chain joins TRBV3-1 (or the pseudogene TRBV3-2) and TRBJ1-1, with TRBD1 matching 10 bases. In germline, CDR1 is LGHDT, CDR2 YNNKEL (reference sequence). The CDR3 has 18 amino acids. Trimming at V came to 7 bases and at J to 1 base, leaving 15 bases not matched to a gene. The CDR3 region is CASTPIRDRGGRNTEAFF. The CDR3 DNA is TGTGCCAGCACCCCGATCCGGGACAGGGGAGGAAGGAACACTGAAGCTTTCTTT.

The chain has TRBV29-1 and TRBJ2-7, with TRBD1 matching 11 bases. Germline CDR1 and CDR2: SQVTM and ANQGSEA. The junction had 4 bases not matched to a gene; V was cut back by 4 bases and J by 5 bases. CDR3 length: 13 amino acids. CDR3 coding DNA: TGCAGCGTTGGGACAGGGGGCATGGACGAGCAGTACTTC. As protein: CSVGTGGMDEQYF.

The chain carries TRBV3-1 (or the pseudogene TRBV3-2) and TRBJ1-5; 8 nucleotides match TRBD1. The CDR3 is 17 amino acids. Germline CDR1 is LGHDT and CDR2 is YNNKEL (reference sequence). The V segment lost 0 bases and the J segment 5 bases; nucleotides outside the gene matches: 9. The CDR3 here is CASSQDQEQGEHQPQHF. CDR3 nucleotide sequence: TGTGCCAGCAGCCAAGATCAGGAACAGGGGGAACATCAGCCCCAGCATTTT.

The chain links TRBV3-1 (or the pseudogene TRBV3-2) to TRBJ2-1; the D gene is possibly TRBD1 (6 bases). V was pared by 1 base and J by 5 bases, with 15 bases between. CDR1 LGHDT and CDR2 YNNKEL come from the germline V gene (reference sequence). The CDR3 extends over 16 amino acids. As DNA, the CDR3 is TGTGCCAGCAGCCAAGCGGGGACAATAATCGACAATGAGCAGTTCTTC. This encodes CASSQAGTIIDNEQFF.

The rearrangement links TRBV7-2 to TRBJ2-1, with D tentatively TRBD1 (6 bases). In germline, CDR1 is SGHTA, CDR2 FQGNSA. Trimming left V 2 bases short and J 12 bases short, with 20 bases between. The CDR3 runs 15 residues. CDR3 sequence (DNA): TGTGCCAGCAGCTTAACAGGGCCGGGAAATTATCGGCAGTTCTTC. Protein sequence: CASSLTGPGNYRQFF.

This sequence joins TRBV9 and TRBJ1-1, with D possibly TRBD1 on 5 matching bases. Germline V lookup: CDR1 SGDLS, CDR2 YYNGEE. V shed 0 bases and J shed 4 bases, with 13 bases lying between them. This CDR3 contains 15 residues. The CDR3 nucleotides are TGTGCCAGCAGCGTAGGTGGAACGGGGGGCACTGAAGCTTTCTTT. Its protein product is CASSVGGTGGTEAFF.

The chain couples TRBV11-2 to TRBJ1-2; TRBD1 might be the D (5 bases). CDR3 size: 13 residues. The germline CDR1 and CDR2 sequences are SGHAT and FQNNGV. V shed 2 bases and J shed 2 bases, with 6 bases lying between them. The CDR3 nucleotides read TGTGCCAGCAGCTTAAGACAGAACTATGGCTACACCTTC. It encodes CASSLRQNYGYTF. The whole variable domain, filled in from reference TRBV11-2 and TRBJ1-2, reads EAGVAQSPRYKIIEKRQSVAFWCNPISGHATLYWYQQILGQGPKLLIQFQNNGVVDDSQLPKDRFSAERLKGVDSTLKIQPAKLEDSAVYLCASSLRQNYGYTFGSGTRLTVV.

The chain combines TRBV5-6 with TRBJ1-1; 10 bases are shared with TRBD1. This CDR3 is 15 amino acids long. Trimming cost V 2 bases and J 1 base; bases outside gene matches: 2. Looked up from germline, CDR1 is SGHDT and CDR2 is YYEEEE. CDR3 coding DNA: TGTGCCAGCAGCTTTGGGACAGGGGAGAACACTGAAGCTTTCTTT. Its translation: CASSFGTGENTEAFF.

CDR3 amino acids: CASSGTSLNEQFF. In nucleotides, the CDR3 is TGTGCCAGCAGTGGGACTTCACTCAATGAGCAGTTCTTC. The chain is built from TRBV2 and TRBJ2-1, with D perhaps matching TRBD2 (5 bases). Germline CDR1 is SNHLY and CDR2 is FYNNEI. V was cut by 4 bases and J by 6 bases, with 10 bases left in between. This CDR3 comprises 13 residues. The full variable domain, rest sourced from reference TRBV2 and TRBJ2-1, is EPEVTQTPSHQVTQMGQEVILRCVPISNHLYFYWYRQILGQKVEFLVSFYNNEISEKSEIFDDQFSVERPDGSNFTLKIRSTKLEDSAMYFCASSGTSLNEQFFGPGTRLTVL.